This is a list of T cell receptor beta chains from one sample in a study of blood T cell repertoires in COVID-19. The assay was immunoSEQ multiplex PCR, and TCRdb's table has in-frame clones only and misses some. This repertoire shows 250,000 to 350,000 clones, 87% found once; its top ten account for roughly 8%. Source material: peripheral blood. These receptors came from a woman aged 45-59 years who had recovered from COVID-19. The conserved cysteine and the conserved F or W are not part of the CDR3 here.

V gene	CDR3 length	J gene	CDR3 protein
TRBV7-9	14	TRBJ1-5	ASSFWTGRSNQPQH
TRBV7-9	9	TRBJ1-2	ASSRGTVFT
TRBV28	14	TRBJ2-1	ASRTRLAGGPNEQF
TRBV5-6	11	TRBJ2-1	ASSLALGNEQF
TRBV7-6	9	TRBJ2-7	ASSHTDEQY
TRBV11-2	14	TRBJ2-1	ASSPLWEDLYNEQF
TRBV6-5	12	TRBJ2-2	ASSSQTVSGELF
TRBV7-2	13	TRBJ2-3	ASSLGLAATDTQY
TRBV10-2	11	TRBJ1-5	ATCNGLGQPQH
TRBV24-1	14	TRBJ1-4	ATSASAGTGYEKLF
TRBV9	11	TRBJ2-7	ASSGTDSYEQY
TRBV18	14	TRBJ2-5	ASSPGPPGLRETQY
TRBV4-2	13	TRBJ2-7	ASSQATSGRGEQY
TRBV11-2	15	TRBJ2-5	ASSLDLGTGGKETQY
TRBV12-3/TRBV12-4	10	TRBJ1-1	ASSSVTGRAF
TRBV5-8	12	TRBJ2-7	ASSFGDSSYEQY
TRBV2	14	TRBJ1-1	ASSKYPLTGIPEAF
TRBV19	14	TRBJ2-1	ASSRGLAGDAHEQF
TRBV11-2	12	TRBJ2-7	ASSLLESSYEQY
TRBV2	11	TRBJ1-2	ASSEGAGYGYT
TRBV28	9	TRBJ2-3	ASERTYTQY
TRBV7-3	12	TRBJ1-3	ASSRTGSGNTIY
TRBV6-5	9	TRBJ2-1	ASREYNEQF
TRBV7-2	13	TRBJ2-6	ASSLASTGANVLT
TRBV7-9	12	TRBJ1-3	ASRPSSSGNTIY
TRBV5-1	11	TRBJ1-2	ASSAEGAGGYT
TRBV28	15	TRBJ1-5	ASSLRWGLVSNQPQH
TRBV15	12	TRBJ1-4	ATSRRVANEKLF
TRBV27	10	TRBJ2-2	ASSFAAGELF
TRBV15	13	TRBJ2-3	ATSREQPSTDTQY
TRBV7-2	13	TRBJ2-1	ASSSGLAAHNEQF
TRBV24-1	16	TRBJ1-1	ATSDSTIRQGASTEAF
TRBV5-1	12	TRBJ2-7	ASSPDGVTYEQY
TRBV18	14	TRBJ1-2	ASSRAPGPTNYGYT
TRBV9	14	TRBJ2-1	ASSPLGGGRVNEQF
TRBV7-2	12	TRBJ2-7	ASRRSGRTYEQY
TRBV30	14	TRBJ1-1	AWSALNRGRFTEAF
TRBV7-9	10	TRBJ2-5	ASSLRLETQY
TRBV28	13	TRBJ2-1	ASSPRSGYYNEQF
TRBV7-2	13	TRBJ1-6	ASSPPPQGRSPLH
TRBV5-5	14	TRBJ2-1	ASSSARGGSYNEQF
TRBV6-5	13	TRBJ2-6	ASSQGPLGANVLT
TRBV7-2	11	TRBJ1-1	ASSLVGATEAF
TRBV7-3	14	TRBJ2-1	ASSLAGTGQYNEQF
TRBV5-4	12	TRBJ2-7	ASSLWGGALGQY
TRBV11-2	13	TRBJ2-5	ASSLPRGRQETQY
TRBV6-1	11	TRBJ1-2	ASSEHGARGYT
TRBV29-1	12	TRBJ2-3	SVGELAGRDTQY